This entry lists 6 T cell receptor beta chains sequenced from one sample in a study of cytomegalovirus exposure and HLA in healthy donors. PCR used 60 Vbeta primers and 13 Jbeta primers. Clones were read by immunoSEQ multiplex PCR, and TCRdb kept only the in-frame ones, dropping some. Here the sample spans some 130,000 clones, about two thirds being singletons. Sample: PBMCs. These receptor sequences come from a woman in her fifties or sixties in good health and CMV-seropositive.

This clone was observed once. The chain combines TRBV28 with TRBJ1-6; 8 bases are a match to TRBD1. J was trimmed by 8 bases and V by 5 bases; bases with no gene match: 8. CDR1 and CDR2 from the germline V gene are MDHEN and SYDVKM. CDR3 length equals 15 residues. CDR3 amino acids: CASSLLDRDYSPLHF. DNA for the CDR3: TGTGCCAGCAGTCTCCTGGACAGGGATTATTCACCCCTCCACTTT.

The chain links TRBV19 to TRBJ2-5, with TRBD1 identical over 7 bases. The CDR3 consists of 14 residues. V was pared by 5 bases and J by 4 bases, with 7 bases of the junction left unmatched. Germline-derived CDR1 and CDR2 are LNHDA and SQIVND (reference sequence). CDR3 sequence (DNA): TGTGCCAGTAGTCCGGGACAGTGGTTAGAGACCCAGTACTTC. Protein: CASSPGQWLETQYF.

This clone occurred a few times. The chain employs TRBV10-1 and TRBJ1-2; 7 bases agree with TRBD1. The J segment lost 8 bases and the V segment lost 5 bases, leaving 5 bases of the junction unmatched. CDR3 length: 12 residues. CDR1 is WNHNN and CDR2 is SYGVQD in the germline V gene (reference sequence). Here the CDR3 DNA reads TGCGCCAGCAGTTTGGACAGGAGAGGCTACACCTTC. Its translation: CASSLDRRGYTF.

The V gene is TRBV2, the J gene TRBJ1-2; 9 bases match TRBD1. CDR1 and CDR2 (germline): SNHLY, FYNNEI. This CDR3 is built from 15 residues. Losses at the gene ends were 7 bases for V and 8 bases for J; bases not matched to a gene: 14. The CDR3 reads CASTPDRGTATGYTF. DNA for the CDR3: TGTGCCAGCACTCCGGACAGGGGAACCGCGACGGGCTACACCTTC.

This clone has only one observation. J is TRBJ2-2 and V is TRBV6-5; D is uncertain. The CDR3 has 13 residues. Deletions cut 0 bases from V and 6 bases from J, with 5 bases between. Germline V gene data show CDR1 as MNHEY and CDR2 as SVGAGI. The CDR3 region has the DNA TGTGCCAGCAGTTACTCGGGCCCCGGGGAGCTGTTTTTT. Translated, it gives CASSYSGPGELFF.

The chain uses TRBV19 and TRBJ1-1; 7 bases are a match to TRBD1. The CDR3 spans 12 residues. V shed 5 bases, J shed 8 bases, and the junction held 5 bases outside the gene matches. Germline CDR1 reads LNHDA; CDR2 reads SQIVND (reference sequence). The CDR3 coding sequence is TGTGCCAGTAGTCTCAGGGGGATGGAAGCTTTCTTT. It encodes CASSLRGMEAFF.